Listed here are 22 T cell receptor beta chains from one sample, sequenced in a study of T cell responses to AZD1222 COVID-19 vaccine. The method was immunoSEQ multiplex PCR; TCRdb's version includes in-frame clones alone and lacks a portion of them. Among 100,000 or so clones, about 86% were seen once, and the ten largest hold approximately 15%. The material was peripheral blood, obtained on day 0 of AZD1222 vaccination. These receptors came from an adult in good health.

With respect to this clone: Within the sample, other DNA sequences also encode this same CDR3. V usage is TRBV12-3 or TRBV12-4 and J usage is TRBJ2-2; D unclear. Deletions cut 3 bases from V and 6 bases from J, with 2 bases between. The CDR3 runs 11 residues. Here the CDR3 reads CASSFSGELFF. The CDR3 region has the DNA TGTGCCAGCAGTTTTTCCGGGGAGCTGTTTTTT.

The chain uses TRBV7-2 and TRBJ2-2, with D perhaps TRBD1 (5 bases). This CDR3 is 14 amino acids long. Looked up from germline, CDR1 is SGHTA and CDR2 is FQGNSA. V was cut by 1 base and J by 4 bases, with 7 bases left in between. CDR3 region: CASSLERGTGELFF. The CDR3 DNA follows: TGTGCCAGCAGCTTAGAAAGGGGCACCGGGGAGCTGTTTTTT.

This clone turned up a few times. The J gene is TRBJ2-2, the V gene TRBV11-3, with 9 bases that match TRBD1. The CDR3 contains 17 residues. After removal of 5 bases from V and 1 base from J, the junction contained 8 bases not matched to a gene. Germline loops: CDR1 SGHNT, CDR2 YENEEA. The CDR3 nucleotides read TGTGCCAGCAGCGGCCTTGGGGACAGGGAGAACACCGGGGAGCTGTTTTTT. It encodes CASSGLGDRENTGELFF.

The table lists this clone with a few counts. This chain joins TRBV6-2 or TRBV6-3 and TRBJ1-5, with a tentative D call TRBD1 (6 bases). Germline CDR1 reads MNHEY; CDR2 reads SVGEGT. This CDR3 spans 19 amino acids. Trimming stripped 6 bases from V and 0 bases from J, with 24 bases between. CDR3 nucleotides: TGTGCCAGCAGCCCCCGACAGGCAAGCATAATTTATAGCAATCAGCCCCAGCATTTT. Translation gives CASSPRQASIIYSNQPQHF.

The V gene is TRBV27, the J gene TRBJ2-2; D uncertain. V lost 5 bases and J 0 bases, leaving 16 bases between the germline ends. Germline CDR1 reads MNHEY; CDR2 reads SMNVEV (reference sequence). This CDR3 spans 17 amino acids. CDR3: CASSTLRVEANTGELFF. DNA of the CDR3: TGTGCCAGCAGTACATTAAGGGTAGAGGCGAACACCGGGGAGCTGTTTTTT.

J is TRBJ2-6 and V is TRBV11-2; 7 bases agree with TRBD1. The V segment lost 4 bases and the J segment 0 bases; nucleotides outside the gene matches: 6. The CDR3 contains 17 residues. CDR1 SGHAT and CDR2 FQNNGV come from the germline V gene. The CDR3 DNA reads as TGTGCCAGCAGCTCCCTGACAGGGTACTCTGGGGCCAACGTCCTGACTTTC. Translated, it gives CASSSLTGYSGANVLTF.

This chain uses TRBV7-3 with TRBJ2-5; TRBD1 matches at 8 bases. The J segment lost 4 bases and the V segment lost 5 bases, leaving 3 bases of the junction unmatched. This CDR3 has 13 residues. Germline values: CDR1 SGHTA, CDR2 FQGTGA. The CDR3 spells CASSETGAETQYF. The CDR3 DNA reads TGTGCCAGCAGCGAGACAGGGGCAGAGACCCAGTACTTC.

The rearrangement links TRBV4-1 to TRBJ2-7; D might be TRBD1 (7 bases). In germline, CDR1 is MGHRA, CDR2 YSYEKL. This CDR3 contains 15 residues. V lost 1 base, J lost 6 bases, and 16 bases lay in between. The CDR3 DNA is TGCGCCAGCAGCCAAGCTTCAGGGGGGCTTCGCGAGCAGTACTTC. Encoded protein: CASSQASGGLREQYF.

This clone has a handful of counts. The chain is built from TRBV11-2 and TRBJ2-5; TRBD1 or TRBD2 may be the D gene (6 bases each). The V end was cut by 8 bases, the J end by 2 bases, with 12 bases between. Germline-derived CDR1 and CDR2 are SGHAT and FQNNGV. The CDR3 loop spans 13 amino acids. CDR3 nucleotides: TGTGCCAGCGGACGGGGGCAGCAAGAGACCCAGTACTTC. Its protein product is CASGRGQQETQYF. The variable domain in full, completed from reference TRBV11-2 and TRBJ2-5, reads EAGVAQSPRYKIIEKRQSVAFWCNPISGHATLYWYQQILGQGPKLLIQFQNNGVVDDSQLPKDRFSAERLKGVDSTLKIQPAKLEDSAVYLCASGRGQQETQYFGPGTRLLVL.

The chain has TRBV5-1 and TRBJ2-7; 11 positions match TRBD2. J was trimmed by 3 bases and V by 1 base; bases with no gene match: 6. Germline V gives CDR1 SGHRS, CDR2 YFSETQ. The CDR3 spans 16 residues. The CDR3 loop is CASSLTSGRGNYEQYF. The CDR3 nucleotides read TGCGCCAGCAGCTTGACTAGCGGGAGAGGAAACTACGAGCAGTACTTC.

V gene TRBV19 combines with J gene TRBJ2-6; 8 bases match TRBD1. Per the germline V gene, CDR1 is LNHDA and CDR2 is SQIVND (reference sequence). The CDR3 extends over 18 amino acids. Trimming cost V 2 bases and J 0 bases; bases outside gene matches: 6. The CDR3 here is CASSISGQGRSGANVLTF. For the CDR3, the DNA is TGTGCCAGTAGTATAAGCGGACAGGGCCGCTCTGGGGCCAACGTCCTGACTTTC.

V gene TRBV5-4 combines with J gene TRBJ1-2; 8 bases map to TRBD1. Trimming cost V 4 bases and J 2 bases; bases outside gene matches: 4. CDR1 and CDR2 (germline): SGHNT, YYREEE (reference sequence). CDR3 length: 14 amino acids. The CDR3 here is CASSPGQANYGYTF. CDR3 bases: TGTGCCAGCAGCCCGGGACAGGCCAACTATGGCTACACCTTC.

The chain is built from TRBV5-1 and TRBJ1-1, with D maybe TRBD1 (6 bases). CDR1 is SGHRS, CDR2 YFSETQ, per germline. The CDR3 runs 15 residues. Between the trimmed V and J ends, which lost 3 bases and 0 bases, there was a span of 12 bases. The CDR3 protein is CASSSTGAMNTEAFF. The CDR3, as DNA: TGCGCCAGCAGCTCGACAGGAGCGATGAACACTGAAGCTTTCTTT. Full variable domain (missing parts from reference TRBV5-1 and TRBJ1-1): KAGVTQTPRYLIKTRGQQVTLSCSPISGHRSVSWYQQTPGQGLQFLFEYFSETQRNKGNFPGRFSGRQFSNSRSEMNVSTLELGDSALYLCASSSTGAMNTEAFFGQGTRLTVV.

This clone has only one observation. CDR3 region: CASSPRLGEAGNTIYF. CDR3 DNA sequence: TGTGCCAGCAGCCCCAGGCTGGGAGAGGCGGGAAACACCATATATTTT. The chain links TRBV3-1 (or the pseudogene TRBV3-2) to TRBJ1-3; D not certain. Germline-derived CDR1 and CDR2 are LGHDT and YNNKEL (reference sequence). V lost 4 bases and J 4 bases, leaving 17 bases between the germline ends. CDR3 length: 16 residues.

This chain links TRBV28 with TRBJ1-4, with 8 bases matching TRBD1. Germline V lookup: CDR1 MDHEN, CDR2 SYDVKM. The V and J ends lost 6 bases and 3 bases, in that order; junction bases with no gene match: 6. The CDR3 has 15 amino acids. The CDR3 nucleotides read TGTGCCAGCAGCCCAGGGGGCACGGCTAATGAAAAACTGTTTTTT. Its translation: CASSPGGTANEKLFF.

The gene calls are TRBV27 and TRBJ2-1; TRBD2 matches at 9 bases. Germline V gene data show CDR1 as MNHEY and CDR2 as SMNVEV (reference sequence). The trim removed 5 bases at V and 5 bases at J, leaving 4 bases unmatched. The CDR3 length is 14 residues. CDR3 in DNA: TGTGCCAGCAGTGAGACTAGCGGAAACAATGAGCAGTTCTTC. This translates into CASSETSGNNEQFF.

The chain couples TRBV7-2 to TRBJ2-7, with 9 bases that match TRBD1. Germline V gene sequence: CDR1 SGHTA, CDR2 FQGNSA. The CDR3 length is 15 residues. V lost 1 base and J lost 5; bases outside the gene matches: 6. Here the CDR3 DNA reads TGTGCCAGCAGCTTAGGGGGACAGGGTTTAGACGAGCAGTACTTC. It is translated as CASSLGGQGLDEQYF.

In its sample, this clone was seen a few times. The V gene is TRBV24-1, the J gene TRBJ2-5; 8 nucleotides line up with TRBD2. CDR1 KGHDR and CDR2 SFDVKD come from the germline V gene. The CDR3 extends over 16 amino acids. The junction had 8 bases not matched to a gene; V was cut back by 5 bases and J by 1 base. CDR3 DNA: TGTGCCACCAGTGCCGGGGGGGGGAAAATCCAAGAGACCCAGTACTTC. This codes for CATSAGGGKIQETQYF.

The chain recombines TRBV7-3 with TRBJ2-3; 14 bases agree with TRBD2. Trimming cost V 6 bases and J 4 bases; bases outside gene matches: 3. This CDR3 is 15 amino acids long. Per the germline V gene, CDR1 is SGHTA and CDR2 is FQGTGA. CDR3 residues: CASSRTSGRSDTQYF. CDR3 sequence (DNA): TGTGCCAGCAGTCGGACTAGCGGGAGGTCAGATACGCAGTATTTT.

The CDR3: CASRQGAGEQYF. The CDR3 DNA reads TGTGCCAGCCGTCAGGGGGCGGGAGAGCAGTACTTC. V usage is TRBV27 and J usage is TRBJ2-7, with 8 bases fitting TRBD1. The V gene's germline CDR1 is MNHEY and CDR2 SMNVEV (reference sequence). The CDR3 covers 12 residues. V trimming: 8 bases; J trimming: 7 bases; junction bases outside the gene matches: 7.

In DNA form, the CDR3 reads TGTGCCAGCTCACTGAGGGACAATGAGCAGTTCTTC. Its translation: CASSLRDNEQFF. The chain uses TRBV18 and TRBJ2-1; weak D call: TRBD2 (5 bases). This CDR3 has 12 amino acids. Germline CDR1 reads KGHSH; CDR2 reads LQKENI. V lost 4 bases to trimming and J lost 5 bases, with 6 bases between them.

This clone appeared a single time. The CDR3 reads CASGRVSYEQYF. The CDR3 DNA is TGTGCCAGTGGGAGAGTTAGCTACGAGCAGTACTTC. The chain employs TRBV12-3 or TRBV12-4 and TRBJ2-7; D perhaps matches TRBD2 (5 bases). The germline V and J ends were trimmed by 9 bases and 3 bases, with 12 bases remaining between them. This CDR3 is 12 amino acids long.